The 18 T cell receptor beta chains below were found in one sample sequenced in a study of Ad26.COV2.S vaccination and SARS-CoV-2 variants. The method was immunoSEQ multiplex PCR; TCRdb's version includes in-frame clones alone and lacks a portion of them. The sample lists about 320,000 clones, around 85% occurring once. Treatment described: around 19 received Ad26.COV2.S at low or high dose, single or two shots; 5 received placebo; per-sample allocation not given. Each sample was drawn 63 days after the first injection (of vaccine or placebo). The sample in question was peripheral blood, obtained in a trial of Ad26.COV2.S vaccine versus placebo. Receptor source: a person aged 18-60 years who received the Ad26.COV2.S COVID-19 vaccine or a placebo.

The gene calls are TRBV18 and TRBJ2-2, with D possibly matching TRBD1 (6 bases). This CDR3 comprises 16 residues. CDR1 and CDR2 from the germline V gene are KGHSH and LQKENI. Deletions cut 3 bases from V and 0 bases from J, with 11 bases between. The DNA for the CDR3 is TGTGCCAGCTCACCCAGGGGAGTTTCGAACACCGGGGAGCTGTTTTTT. This gives the protein CASSPRGVSNTGELFF.

This clone was seen only a few times. The chain has TRBV28 and TRBJ2-1; D is ambiguous. The germline V and J ends were trimmed by 6 bases and 4 bases, with 4 bases remaining between them. The CDR3 is 11 residues long. From germline, CDR1 is MDHEN and CDR2 SYDVKM. In DNA, the CDR3 is TGTGCCAGCAGGGCTTACAATGAGCAGTTCTTC. Translating it yields CASRAYNEQFF.

The chain has TRBV28 and TRBJ2-5; D remains ambiguous. V lost 5 bases and J lost 0, with 7 bases in between. There are 13 residues in the CDR3. Germline V gene lookup returns CDR1 MDHEN and CDR2 SYDVKM. The CDR3 DNA reads as TGTGCCAGCAGTGTGGCATACCAAGAGACCCAGTACTTC. As protein: CASSVAYQETQYF.

The rearrangement uses TRBV5-1 and TRBJ2-2; D not resolved. Germline lookup yields CDR1 SGHRS and CDR2 YFSETQ. The CDR3 extends over 14 amino acids. V was shortened by 0 bases and J by 1 base, with 4 bases between the two germline ends. The CDR3, as DNA: TGCGCCAGCAGCTTGGAAGTGAACACCGGGGAGCTGTTTTTT. Translation gives CASSLEVNTGELFF.

In DNA, the CDR3 is TGTGCCAGCAGCTTTAATCCCGGTGAGGAGCAGTACTTC. Protein sequence: CASSFNPGEEQYF. The V call is TRBV5-6, the J call TRBJ2-7; D is unclear. The germline V gene has CDR1 SGHDT and CDR2 YYEEEE. The length of the CDR3 is 13 residues. V lost 2 bases to trimming and J lost 7 bases, with 13 bases between them.

V usage is TRBV2 and J usage is TRBJ1-2; TRBD1 matches at 8 bases. The CDR3 covers 15 residues. Germline CDR1 SNHLY, CDR2 FYNNEI. V lost 6 bases, J lost 1 base, and 7 bases stayed unmatched. As DNA, the CDR3 is TGTGCCAGCAGCGAGACAGGGGAGAGTAACTATGGCTACACCTTC. It is translated as CASSETGESNYGYTF.

The chain recombines TRBV9 with TRBJ2-2, with 9 nucleotides matching TRBD1. CDR3 size: 14 residues. CDR1 and CDR2 (germline): SGDLS, YYNGEE. V dropped 6 bases and J dropped 5; count of bases not matched to a gene: 5. In nucleotides, the CDR3 is TGTGCCAGCACCGGGACAGGGCAGACCGGGGAGCTGTTTTTT. As protein: CASTGTGQTGELFF.

This chain uses TRBV19 with TRBJ1-1; D call uncertain. The length of the CDR3 is 14 residues. Trimming cost V 3 bases and J 4 bases, with 12 bases left between them. Germline CDR1 is LNHDA and CDR2 is SQIVND (reference sequence). CDR3: CASSIWGGSTEAFF. The CDR3 nucleotides are TGTGCCAGTAGTATTTGGGGAGGGAGCACTGAAGCTTTCTTT. Filled out from reference TRBV19 and TRBJ1-1, the complete variable domain reads DGGITQSPKYLFRKEGQNVTLSCEQNLNHDAMYWYRQDPGQGLRLIYYSQIVNDFQKGDIAEGYSVSREKKESFPLTVTSAQKNPTAFYLCASSIWGGSTEAFFGQGTRLTVV.

This chain uses TRBV3-1 (or the pseudogene TRBV3-2) with TRBJ1-5, with D unresolved. The germline gives CDR1 LGHDT, CDR2 YNNKEL (reference sequence). The CDR3 is 12 residues long. The ends were cut back, 2 bases at V and 7 bases at J, with 6 bases in the middle. In nucleotides, the CDR3 is TGTGCCAGCAGCCAACGGGAACAGCCCCAGCATTTT. The encoded protein is CASSQREQPQHF.

V usage is TRBV19 and J usage is TRBJ2-6; D gene unclear. CDR1 and CDR2 (germline): LNHDA, SQIVND (reference sequence). This CDR3 contains 15 residues. Trimming removed 5 bases from V and 1 base from J, with 9 bases in between. The CDR3 region is CASSVILSGANVLTF. As DNA, the CDR3 is TGTGCCAGTAGTGTCATACTGTCTGGGGCCAACGTCCTGACTTTC. Combining the CDR3 with reference TRBV19 and TRBJ2-6 gives the whole variable domain DGGITQSPKYLFRKEGQNVTLSCEQNLNHDAMYWYRQDPGQGLRLIYYSQIVNDFQKGDIAEGYSVSREKKESFPLTVTSAQKNPTAFYLCASSVILSGANVLTFGAGSRLTVL.

The gene calls are TRBV5-1 and TRBJ2-3; 8 bases align to TRBD2. Germline CDR1 and CDR2: SGHRS and YFSETQ. V shed 1 base, J shed 0 bases, and the junction held 4 bases outside the gene matches. The CDR3 spans 16 residues. CDR3 coding DNA: TGCGCCAGCAGCTTGCTGGCGGGGGGCAGCACAGATACGCAGTATTTT. Amino acid sequence: CASSLLAGGSTDTQYF.

The chain couples TRBV28 to TRBJ1-1, with a tentative D call TRBD1 (6 bases). The CDR3 is 14 residues long. CDR1 is MDHEN, CDR2 SYDVKM, per germline. V lost 3 bases and J lost 5, with 13 bases in between. CDR3 loop: CASSFGGRRTEAFF. The CDR3 DNA sequence: TGTGCCAGCAGTTTCGGGGGGCGGAGGACTGAAGCTTTCTTT.

The rearrangement links TRBV6-5 to TRBJ2-2; TRBD2 is a possible D gene (5 bases). The germline CDR1 and CDR2 sequences are MNHEY and SVGAGI. This CDR3 spans 15 amino acids. Between the trimmed V and J ends, which lost 4 bases and 4 bases, there was a span of 13 bases. Written as DNA, the CDR3 is TGTGCCAGCAGTTCGGGATTAAGATTCACCGGGGAGCTGTTTTTT. Residues: CASSSGLRFTGELFF.

The chain links TRBV28 to TRBJ1-2; no reliable D call. V was clipped by 10 bases and J by 3 bases, with 12 bases between them. The CDR3 has 12 residues. Germline values: CDR1 MDHEN, CDR2 SYDVKM. This CDR3 reads CAITDGHYGYTF. The CDR3 coding sequence is TGTGCCATCACGGACGGGCACTATGGCTACACCTTC.

The chain joins TRBV7-3 to TRBJ2-3; possibly TRBD2 for D (5 bases). The V and J ends lost 2 bases and 6 bases respectively, with 12 bases between them. The germline gives CDR1 SGHTA, CDR2 FQGTGA. There are 14 residues in the CDR3. CDR3 bases: TGTGCCAGCAGCTTAGCGGGCTTAATGGATACGCAGTATTTT. Its translation: CASSLAGLMDTQYF.

This clone appeared a few times. This chain links TRBV5-1 with TRBJ1-2; 8 nucleotides match TRBD1. Germline V lookup: CDR1 SGHRS, CDR2 YFSETQ. V dropped 4 bases and J dropped 8; count of bases not matched to a gene: 7. This CDR3 region has 13 residues. CDR3 in DNA: TGCGCCAGCAGCGAGGACAGGGCGGGCGGCTACACCTTC. Its translation: CASSEDRAGGYTF.

The chain carries TRBV18 and TRBJ2-7, with 7 positions matching TRBD1. Trimming removed 0 bases from V and 4 bases from J; junction bases left unmatched: 9. This CDR3 spans 16 amino acids. CDR1 and CDR2 from the germline V gene are KGHSH and LQKENI. The CDR3 DNA reads as TGTGCCAGCTCACCACCTGTCGGGACAGCATTTTACGAGCAGTACTTC. It yields the protein CASSPPVGTAFYEQYF.

V usage is TRBV15 and J usage is TRBJ1-2; D is unclear. V was trimmed by 1 base and J by 3 bases, leaving 9 bases between them. The CDR3 is 14 amino acids. CDR1 is LNHNV, CDR2 YYDKDF, per germline (reference sequence). The CDR3 region is CATSRAALHYGYTF. Here the CDR3 DNA reads TGTGCCACCAGCAGAGCGGCATTACACTATGGCTACACCTTC.